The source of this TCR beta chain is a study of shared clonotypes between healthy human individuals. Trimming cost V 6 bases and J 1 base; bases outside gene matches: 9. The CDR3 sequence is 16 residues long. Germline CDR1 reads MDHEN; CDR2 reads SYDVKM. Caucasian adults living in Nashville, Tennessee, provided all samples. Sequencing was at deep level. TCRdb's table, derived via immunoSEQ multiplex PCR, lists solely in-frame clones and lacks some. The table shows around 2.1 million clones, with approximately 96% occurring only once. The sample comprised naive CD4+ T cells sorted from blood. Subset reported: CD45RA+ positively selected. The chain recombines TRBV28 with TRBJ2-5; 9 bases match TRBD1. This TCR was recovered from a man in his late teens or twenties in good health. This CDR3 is CASSPSGTGSQETQYF. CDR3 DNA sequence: TGTGCCAGCAGCCCCTCCGGGACAGGGTCCCAAGAGACCCAGTACTTC.